This TCR beta chain comes out of a study of cytomegalovirus exposure and HLA in healthy donors. Primers included in the PCR were 60 Vbeta and 13 Jbeta primers. Produced via immunoSEQ multiplex PCR; TCRdb's table is partial and in-frame only. The sample consists of approximately 180,000 clones, about four fifths of them appearing once. This clone was recorded once. Germline V gives CDR1 LNHDA, CDR2 SQIVND (reference sequence). Deletions cut 5 bases from V and 0 bases from J, with 8 bases between. The CDR3 extends over 14 amino acids. This clonotype was sampled from a woman under 30 in good health and CMV-seronegative. Specimen: PBMCs. The rearrangement links TRBV19 to TRBJ1-3; D gene uncertain. For the CDR3, the DNA is TGTGCCAGTAGTCTCCGGGACTCTGGAAACACCATATATTTT. Translation gives CASSLRDSGNTIYF.